These 31 T cell receptor beta chains were all obtained from the same sample, sequenced in a study of lymphopenia after photon versus proton radiotherapy. The data were produced by immunoSEQ multiplex PCR, yet TCRdb's version contains in-frame clones alone and is incomplete. The repertoire holds 45,000 to 65,000 clones, with more than 70% as singletons. Sequenced material: peripheral blood, taken from a patient treated with photon-based radiotherapy. These receptors came from a man aged 50-59 years with gastric cancer.

V usage is TRBV25-1 and J usage is TRBJ2-5, with 7 bases lining up with TRBD1. The CDR3 length is 13 residues. The germline gives CDR1 MGHDK, CDR2 SYGVNS. V gave up 6 bases and J gave up 3 bases; unmatched junction bases: 4. The CDR3 sequence: CASSRQGKETQYF. The CDR3 DNA reads TGTGCCAGCAGCCGACAGGGTAAAGAGACCCAGTACTTC.

This sequence joins TRBV7-2 and TRBJ1-2, with TRBD1 matching 7 bases. CDR1 is SGHTA, CDR2 FQGNSA, per germline. The CDR3 runs 13 residues. The ends lost 7 bases at V and 5 bases at J; junction bases unmatched: 7. CDR3 sequence (DNA): TGTGCCAGCACCATGGACAGGAGATATGGCTACACCTTC. This gives the protein CASTMDRRYGYTF.

The CDR3: CASSQTSVAYEQYF. In DNA, the CDR3 is TGTGCCAGCAGTCAAACCTCGGTTGCCTACGAGCAGTACTTC. The V and J genes are TRBV11-2 and TRBJ2-7; D is ambiguous. Germline loops: CDR1 SGHAT, CDR2 FQNNGV. The CDR3 is 14 residues long. Between the trimmed V and J ends, which lost 6 bases and 2 bases, there was a span of 14 bases.

Only one count was recorded for this clone. The chain employs TRBV7-8 and TRBJ2-5; TRBD2 matches at 14 bases. V was clipped by 4 bases and J by 5 bases; unmatched bases: 9. Germline CDR1 and CDR2: SGHVS and FQNEAQ. The CDR3 spans 17 residues. The DNA for the CDR3 is TGTGCCAGCAGCTCGGGACTAGCGGGAGCAGGTTTTGAGACCCAGTACTTC. Its protein is CASSSGLAGAGFETQYF.

The chain links TRBV30 to TRBJ2-5, with D perhaps matching TRBD1 or TRBD2 (6 bases each). V shed 2 bases and J shed 5 bases, with 12 bases lying between them. There are 13 residues in the CDR3. Germline V gene sequence: CDR1 GTSNPN, CDR2 SVGIG (reference sequence). CDR3 DNA: TGTGCCTGGAGTCTGACTAGGGGGGAGACCCAGTACTTC. It translates to CAWSLTRGETQYF.

The chain joins TRBV27 to TRBJ2-4, with 8 positions matching TRBD1. CDR3 size: 15 residues. Germline V lookup: CDR1 MNHEY, CDR2 SMNVEV (reference sequence). The junction had 7 bases not matched to a gene; V was cut back by 5 bases and J by 4 bases. The CDR3 nucleotides read TGTGCCAGCAGTGCACAGGGGGGTGGGAAAAACATTCAGTACTTC. Translated: CASSAQGGGKNIQYF.

The chain combines TRBV5-1 with TRBJ2-3; perhaps D is TRBD1 or TRBD2 (5 bases each). CDR1 and CDR2 (germline): SGHRS, YFSETQ. Trimming cost V 4 bases and J 5 bases, with 17 bases left between them. The CDR3 contains 15 residues. CDR3 bases: TGCGCCAGCAGCGACGGGGCAGCGTCCCGAGATACGCAGTATTTT. Protein: CASSDGAASRDTQYF.

The V call is TRBV7-9, the J call TRBJ1-2; D is unresolved. The CDR3 is 14 residues long. The germline V gene encodes CDR1 SEHNR and CDR2 FQNEAQ (reference sequence). V lost 3 bases and J 1 base, leaving 9 bases between the germline ends. The CDR3 nucleotides read TGTGCCAGCAGCTTTCACAGCCTTAACTATGGCTACACCTTC. Translated: CASSFHSLNYGYTF. Combining the CDR3 with reference TRBV7-9 and TRBJ1-2 gives the whole variable domain DTGVSQNPRHKITKRGQNVTFRCDPISEHNRLYWYRQTLGQGPEFLTYFQNEAQLEKSRLLSDRFSAERPKGSFSTLEIQRTEQGDSAMYLCASSFHSLNYGYTFGSGTRLTVV.

This clone was detected once. The chain combines TRBV7-2 with TRBJ2-3, with 15 bases identical to TRBD2. Germline V lookup: CDR1 SGHTA, CDR2 FQGNSA. This CDR3 region has 19 residues. Losses at the gene ends were 3 bases for V and 3 bases for J; bases not matched to a gene: 10. The DNA of the CDR3 is TGTGCCAGCAGCTTTACCCTTGGGACTAGCGGGAGGAGAACAGATACGCAGTATTTT. The encoded protein is CASSFTLGTSGRRTDTQYF.

The chain has TRBV5-5 and TRBJ1-1; 8 bases line up with TRBD1. The V gene's germline CDR1 is SGHKS and CDR2 YYEKEE (reference sequence). V was pared by 3 bases and J by 1 base, with 2 bases of the junction left unmatched. CDR3 length: 14 amino acids. The CDR3, as DNA: TGTGCCAGCAGCTGGACAGGGCCGAACACTGAAGCTTTCTTT. Protein: CASSWTGPNTEAFF.

The V and J genes are TRBV28 and TRBJ1-4, with D perhaps matching TRBD1 (5 bases). The V and J ends lost 3 bases and 7 bases respectively, with 18 bases between them. Germline V gives CDR1 MDHEN, CDR2 SYDVKM. The CDR3 contains 16 residues. The CDR3 sequence is CASSFPRGASGEKLFF. Here the CDR3 DNA reads TGTGCCAGCAGTTTCCCACGAGGGGCGTCGGGTGAAAAACTGTTTTTT.

The chain carries TRBV20-1 and TRBJ1-1; D ambiguous. The germline V and J ends were trimmed by 3 bases and 11 bases, with 13 bases remaining between them. There are 11 residues in the CDR3. Germline CDR1 reads DFQATT; CDR2 reads SNEGSKA (reference sequence). CDR3 bases: TGCAGTGCTAGCTCCGTAACGGGGGCTTTCTTT. Its translation: CSASSVTGAFF.

This clone was counted once. The chain couples TRBV11-1 to TRBJ2-5, with 15 bases that match TRBD2. Per the germline V gene, CDR1 is SGHAT and CDR2 is FQDESV (reference sequence). The length of the CDR3 is 18 residues. V lost 1 base, J lost 2 bases, and 5 bases stayed unmatched. The CDR3 here is CASSLEGLAGGGQETQYF. The CDR3 DNA follows: TGTGCCAGCAGCTTAGAGGGACTAGCGGGAGGAGGGCAAGAGACCCAGTACTTC. Complete variable domain (other parts from reference TRBV11-1 and TRBJ2-5): EAEVAQSPRYKITEKSQAVAFWCDPISGHATLYWYRQILGQGPELLVQFQDESVVDDSQLPKDRFSAERLKGVDSTLKIQPAELGDSAMYLCASSLEGLAGGGQETQYFGPGTRLLVL.

Here the CDR3 DNA reads TGTGCCAGCAGAATAGCCAGTCCCTACGAGCAGTACTTC. As protein: CASRIASPYEQYF. This chain joins TRBV6-5 and TRBJ2-7; D remains ambiguous. The CDR3 loop spans 13 amino acids. The V gene lost 6 bases and the J gene lost 2 bases, with 11 bases spanning the gap. Germline loops: CDR1 MNHEY, CDR2 SVGAGI.

The chain employs TRBV9 and TRBJ2-1, with a possible D match to TRBD1 (5 bases). V lost 2 bases, J lost 9 bases, and 6 bases lay in between. Per the germline V gene, CDR1 is SGDLS and CDR2 is YYNGEE. The CDR3 totals 11 residues. The CDR3 nucleotides are TGTGCCAGCAGCGTTAGGGGTGAGCAGTTCTTC. Residues: CASSVRGEQFF.

CDR3 coding DNA: TGTGCCAGCAGTACCCAGGTTGCCGTCTTCTACGAGCAGTACTTC. Translated: CASSTQVAVFYEQYF. This sequence joins TRBV6-5 and TRBJ2-7; D call uncertain. V was clipped by 5 bases and J by 3 bases, with 17 bases between them. This CDR3 spans 15 amino acids. In germline, CDR1 is MNHEY, CDR2 SVGAGI.

The J gene is TRBJ2-5, the V gene TRBV7-2; D possibly corresponds to TRBD1 (5 bases). Trimming pared 1 base from V and 9 bases from J, leaving 18 bases between. The CDR3 spans 15 residues. Germline-derived CDR1 and CDR2 are SGHTA and FQGNSA. The CDR3 spells CASSLDGIRENPQYF. The CDR3 DNA reads TGTGCCAGCAGCTTAGATGGGATCAGGGAAAATCCCCAGTACTTC.

V is TRBV5-1 and J is TRBJ2-5; TRBD2 might be the D (6 bases). In germline, CDR1 is SGHRS, CDR2 YFSETQ. The CDR3 length is 13 residues. Trimming cost V 4 bases and J 5 bases, with 12 bases left between them. This chain's CDR3 is CASSRDFIETQYF. In nucleotides, the CDR3 is TGCGCCAGCAGCAGGGACTTCATTGAGACCCAGTACTTC.

The V gene is TRBV29-1, the J gene TRBJ1-6; TRBD1 aligns across 9 bases. Germline CDR1 reads SQVTM; CDR2 reads ANQGSEA. V lost 4 bases to trimming and J lost 7 bases; unmatched junction nucleotides: 2. This CDR3 is built from 13 residues. This chain's CDR3 is CSVGTGVNSPLHF. The DNA of the CDR3 is TGCAGCGTTGGGACAGGGGTCAATTCACCCCTCCACTTT.

The chain carries TRBV9 and TRBJ1-2, with D possibly being TRBD1 (6 bases). Germline loops: CDR1 SGDLS, CDR2 YYNGEE. This CDR3 region has 16 residues. V dropped 4 bases and J dropped 4 bases, with 20 bases sitting between them. The CDR3 sequence is CASSPGGRANPYGYTF. Written as DNA, the CDR3 is TGTGCCAGCAGCCCGGGGGGCAGGGCGAATCCCTATGGCTACACCTTC. The full variable domain, completed using reference TRBV9 and TRBJ1-2, is DSGVTQTPKHLITATGQRVTLRCSPRSGDLSVYWYQQSLDQGLQFLIQYYNGEERAKGNILERFSAQQFPDLHSELNLSSLELGDSALYFCASSPGGRANPYGYTFGSGTRLTVV.

A single count supports this clone. The gene calls are TRBV9 and TRBJ2-2, with TRBD2 matching over 7 bases. The CDR3 is made up of 16 amino acids. Germline lookup yields CDR1 SGDLS and CDR2 YYNGEE. The V and J ends lost 4 bases and 5 bases, in that order; junction bases with no gene match: 11. CDR3 DNA: TGTGCCAGCAGCCCTCGGGGGGAGTATATGACCGGGGAGCTGTTTTTT. Residues: CASSPRGEYMTGELFF.

The chain links TRBV29-1 to TRBJ2-3; D remains unclear. CDR3 length: 12 residues. The germline gives CDR1 SQVTM, CDR2 ANQGSEA. Trimming cost V 8 bases and J 1 base, with 10 bases left between them. CDR3 in amino acids: CSSKLGTDTQYF. CDR3 nucleotide sequence: TGCAGCTCGAAATTGGGCACAGATACGCAGTATTTT.

This clone appeared once. The chain is built from TRBV6-5 and TRBJ2-1; 16 bases are a match to TRBD2. Germline V CDR1 and CDR2: MNHEY, SVGAGI. V was pared by 6 bases and J by 8 bases, with 1 base of the junction left unmatched. The CDR3 contains 14 residues. Here the CDR3 reads CASSGTSGRDEQFF. The CDR3 DNA reads as TGTGCCAGCAGCGGGACTAGCGGGAGGGATGAGCAGTTCTTC.

The V and J genes are TRBV7-9 and TRBJ2-3; 10 bases are a match to TRBD2. Germline V CDR1 and CDR2: SEHNR, FQNEAQ (reference sequence). The CDR3 extends over 16 amino acids. V lost 5 bases and J lost 6; bases outside the gene matches: 11. The CDR3 spells CASSLEKREGGDTQYF. CDR3 coding DNA: TGTGCCAGCAGCCTAGAGAAGCGGGAGGGAGGGGATACGCAGTATTTT.

V gene TRBV9 combines with J gene TRBJ2-2, with a possible D match to TRBD2 (6 bases). The CDR3 covers 15 residues. Germline loops: CDR1 SGDLS, CDR2 YYNGEE. V was cut by 0 bases and J by 4 bases, with 10 bases left in between. The chain's CDR3 is CASSVGRAGTGELFF. In DNA, the CDR3 is TGTGCCAGCAGCGTAGGAAGAGCGGGCACCGGGGAGCTGTTTTTT.

The genes are TRBV6-5 and TRBJ2-5; 12 bases agree with TRBD2. The germline CDR1 and CDR2 sequences are MNHEY and SVGAGI. Trimming removed 6 bases from V and 5 bases from J; junction bases left unmatched: 7. CDR3 size: 15 residues. The CDR3 bases are TGTGCCAGCAGCCGTCTTCTAGCGGGAGGGGAGACCCAGTACTTC. Translated: CASSRLLAGGETQYF.

The chain recombines TRBV5-6 with TRBJ1-1; tentatively, D is TRBD1 (6 bases). The CDR3 sequence is 14 residues long. Germline CDR1 is SGHDT and CDR2 is YYEEEE. Between the trimmed V and J ends, which lost 4 bases and 0 bases, there was a span of 10 bases. The CDR3 DNA reads as TGTGCCAGCAGCACGGGACATATGAACACTGAAGCTTTCTTT. Translating it yields CASSTGHMNTEAFF.

V and J are TRBV10-2 and TRBJ2-3; perhaps TRBD2 as D (6 bases). This CDR3 spans 15 amino acids. Trimming shortened V by 2 bases and J by 1 base, and 10 bases separated the two germline ends. Per germline, CDR1 WSHSY and CDR2 SAAADI. CDR3 nucleotide sequence: TGCGCCAGCAGTGAGGAGCGGAGGGGCACAGATACGCAGTATTTT. Translating gives CASSEERRGTDTQYF.

The table lists this clone with a few counts. This chain joins TRBV5-1 and TRBJ1-2; D is uncertain. The germline V gene encodes CDR1 SGHRS and CDR2 YFSETQ. Between the trimmed V and J ends, which lost 7 bases and 7 bases, there was a span of 14 bases. This CDR3 has 12 residues. CDR3 in DNA: TGCGCCAGCGCGGACGGCCCGGGTGGCTACACCTTC. This translates into CASADGPGGYTF.

This chain uses TRBV6-8 with TRBJ2-7; tentatively, D is TRBD1 (7 bases). The germline CDR1 and CDR2 sequences are MNHGY and SAAAGT. V was shortened by 0 bases and J by 3 bases, with 21 bases between the two germline ends. CDR3 length: 18 amino acids. CDR3 amino acids: CASSYSRQGGHSSYEQYF. CDR3 sequence (DNA): TGTGCCAGCAGTTACTCTAGGCAGGGGGGACACTCCAGCTACGAGCAGTACTTC.

The chain combines TRBV27 with TRBJ2-2, with 7 bases fitting TRBD1. CDR1 is MNHEY, CDR2 SMNVEV, per germline (reference sequence). The length of the CDR3 is 14 residues. J gave up 4 bases and V 9 bases, and 8 bases lay outside the gene matches. For the CDR3, the DNA is TGTGCCAGTACCGACAGGGTGTTCACCGGGGAGCTGTTTTTT. It translates to CASTDRVFTGELFF.